What follows are 9 T cell receptor beta chains derived from one specimen sequenced in a study of OX40 agonist ivuxolimab in advanced cancers. Assay: immunoSEQ multiplex PCR; the TCRdb copy retains only in-frame clones and omits some. This table holds about 60,000 clones, about 91% found once. The sample in question was CD4+ or CD8+ T cells sorted from blood, obtained in a trial of the OX40 agonist ivuxolimab. The source of these receptors is an adult with an advanced solid tumor such as melanoma, head and neck, liver or kidney cancer.

This chain links TRBV18 with TRBJ1-1, with D tentatively TRBD1 (5 bases). The CDR3 length is 15 residues. Looked up from germline, CDR1 is KGHSH and CDR2 is LQKENI. The ends were cut back, 3 bases at V and 3 bases at J, with 14 bases in the middle. CDR3 region: CASSPSRGGYTEAFF. The CDR3 DNA reads as TGTGCCAGCTCACCTTCCCGGGGGGGGTACACTGAAGCTTTCTTT.

The V and J genes are TRBV28 and TRBJ2-1, with TRBD1 as a possible D gene (5 bases). This CDR3 spans 16 amino acids. The germline gives CDR1 MDHEN, CDR2 SYDVKM. The V gene lost 4 bases and the J gene lost 9 bases, with 22 bases spanning the gap. Written as DNA, the CDR3 is TGTGCCAGCAGTTCCTTTCAGGGTCTAACATTCGGTGAGCAGTTCTTC. Amino acids: CASSSFQGLTFGEQFF.

This rearrangement joins TRBV27 to TRBJ2-3; D is perhaps TRBD1 (6 bases). Trimming pared 5 bases from V and 11 bases from J, leaving 14 bases between. Germline V gene lookup returns CDR1 MNHEY and CDR2 SMNVEV (reference sequence). The CDR3 contains 12 residues. This CDR3 reads CASSLSRDKQYF. As DNA, the CDR3 is TGTGCCAGCAGTCTCTCCCGGGACAAGCAGTATTTT.

The chain links TRBV6-5 to TRBJ2-1, with 11 bases fitting TRBD1. V lost 5 bases to trimming and J lost 7 bases; unmatched junction nucleotides: 1. The germline V gene encodes CDR1 MNHEY and CDR2 SVGAGI. The CDR3 runs 13 residues. The DNA for the CDR3 is TGTGCCAGCAGTGGGGACAGGGGGAATGAGCAGTTCTTC. The encoded protein is CASSGDRGNEQFF.

This rearrangement joins TRBV7-9 to TRBJ2-7, with D possibly being TRBD1 (5 bases). V lost 1 base, J lost 0 bases, and 7 bases lay in between. In germline, CDR1 is SEHNR, CDR2 FQNEAQ (reference sequence). This CDR3 region has 14 residues. DNA of the CDR3: TGTGCCAGCAGCTTAGGACAGAGCTCCTACGAGCAGTACTTC. Protein sequence: CASSLGQSSYEQYF.

This chain links TRBV11-2 with TRBJ2-7; 7 nucleotides match TRBD1. Germline trimming cut 3 bases from V and 3 bases from J; bases unmatched to any gene: 8. Germline-derived CDR1 and CDR2 are SGHAT and FQNNGV. The CDR3 loop spans 15 amino acids. CDR3 sequence: CASSFQGETGYEQYF. In DNA, the CDR3 is TGTGCCAGCAGCTTTCAGGGGGAGACGGGCTACGAGCAGTACTTC.

The chain has TRBV2 and TRBJ2-5; 9 bases are a match to TRBD2. Germline V gene lookup returns CDR1 SNHLY and CDR2 FYNNEI. This CDR3 has 17 amino acids. V trimming: 6 bases; J trimming: 3 bases; junction bases outside the gene matches: 14. CDR3 nucleotide sequence: TGTGCCAGCAGGACCCTGCGGGGGTTAGCGGGAGAAGAGACCCAGTACTTC. As protein: CASRTLRGLAGEETQYF. Supplemented by reference TRBV2 and TRBJ2-5, the full variable domain reads EPEVTQTPSHQVTQMGQEVILRCVPISNHLYFYWYRQILGQKVEFLVSFYNNEISEKSEIFDDQFSVERPDGSNFTLKIRSTKLEDSAMYFCASRTLRGLAGEETQYFGPGTRLLVL.

This clone came up a few times. V and J are TRBV29-1 and TRBJ1-2; D is possibly TRBD1 (6 bases). The CDR3 runs 12 residues. Germline assignment: CDR1 SQVTM and CDR2 ANQGSEA. Trimming left V 5 bases short and J 4 bases short, with 11 bases between. The CDR3 DNA reads TGCAGCGTTACAGGGAATAGCTATGGCTACACCTTC. It specifies CSVTGNSYGYTF.

The chain is built from TRBV7-9 and TRBJ2-3; 9 bases are shared with TRBD2. This CDR3 is built from 16 residues. Germline V CDR1 and CDR2: SEHNR, FQNEAQ (reference sequence). Losses at the gene ends were 8 bases for V and 0 bases for J; bases not matched to a gene: 9. The CDR3 region is CASLPGLAQSTDTQYF. The CDR3 DNA reads as TGTGCCAGCCTCCCTGGACTAGCGCAAAGCACAGATACGCAGTATTTT.